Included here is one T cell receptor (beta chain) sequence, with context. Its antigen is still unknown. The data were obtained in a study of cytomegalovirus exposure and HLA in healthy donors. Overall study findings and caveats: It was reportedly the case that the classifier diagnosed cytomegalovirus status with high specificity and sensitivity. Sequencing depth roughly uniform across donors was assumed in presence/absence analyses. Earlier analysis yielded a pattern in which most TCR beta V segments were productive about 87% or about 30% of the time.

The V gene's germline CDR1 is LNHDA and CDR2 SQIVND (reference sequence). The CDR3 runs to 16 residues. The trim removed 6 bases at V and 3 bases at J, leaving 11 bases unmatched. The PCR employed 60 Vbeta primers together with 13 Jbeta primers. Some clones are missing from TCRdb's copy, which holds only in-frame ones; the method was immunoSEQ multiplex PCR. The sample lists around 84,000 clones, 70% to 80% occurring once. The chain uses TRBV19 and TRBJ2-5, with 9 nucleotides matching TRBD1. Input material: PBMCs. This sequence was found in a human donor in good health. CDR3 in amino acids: CASRSLPWDREETQYF. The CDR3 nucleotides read TGTGCCAGTAGATCCCTCCCGTGGGACAGGGAAGAGACCCAGTACTTC.